The 30 T cell receptor beta chains in this list originate from one sample, sequenced in a study of human T cells and chemical hapten exposure. TCRdb called the RACE reads again in MiXCR, with one record for every CDR3 protein. The data contain approximately 100,000 distinct CDR3 sequences, roughly an eighth of them singletons. As for time point: pre-sensitization, week 0. As for treatment: therapeutic diphenylcyclopropenone sensitization with weekly scalp DPC. This sample comprised whole blood, obtained in connection with sensitization to the hapten diphenylcyclopropenone (DPC). The receptor set was obtained from a woman aged 45-60 years with alopecia areata. Some clones in this sample may be carry-over from other donors' samples.

This clonotype was detected ten times or more. The chain couples TRBV24-1 to TRBJ2-5; tentatively, D is TRBD2 (6 bases). Germline assignment: CDR1 KGHDR and CDR2 SFDVKD. This CDR3 contains 15 residues. The V gene lost 5 bases and the J gene lost 5 bases, with 17 bases spanning the gap. The CDR3 region has the DNA TGTGCCACCAGTGTTGGAGGGGCCTCGGGGGAGACCCAGTACTTC. It translates to CATSVGGASGETQYF.

This clonotype was counted ten times or more. V usage is TRBV15 and J usage is TRBJ1-5; D gene unclear. V was trimmed by 2 bases and J by 3 bases, leaving 8 bases between them. The CDR3 extends over 14 amino acids. CDR1 and CDR2 from the germline V gene are LNHNV and YYDKDF (reference sequence). For the CDR3, the DNA is TGTGCCACCAGCAGATCGGGCTCCAATCAGCCCCAGCATTTT. This gives the protein CATSRSGSNQPQHF.

This clonotype has a handful of counts. The gene calls are TRBV21-1 and TRBJ2-1; the table gives TRBD1 as D, unverified against the DNA. TRBV21-1 is tagged as a pseudogene. CDR3 size: 16 residues. DNA of the CDR3: TGTGCCAGCAGCAAGTTCCGGGGGTTCACCTACAATGAGCAGTTCTTC. Translating gives CASSKFRGFTYNEQFF.

This clonotype was observed a few times. In DNA form, the CDR3 reads TGTGCCAGCAGTCAGATGGCGGGAGTTGTTTACAATGAGCAGTTCTTC. Protein: CASSQMAGVVYNEQFF. The chain employs TRBV5-6 and TRBJ2-1; TRBD2 matches 7 bases. The germline CDR1 and CDR2 sequences are SGHDT and YYEEEE. The CDR3 is 16 residues long. Trimming took 5 bases from V and 4 from J; bases not matched to a gene: 12.

This clonotype was detected ten times or more. The J gene is TRBJ1-6, the V gene TRBV4-1; 7 bases are shared with TRBD1. The trim removed 2 bases at V and 7 bases at J, leaving 5 bases unmatched. CDR1 MGHRA and CDR2 YSYEKL come from the germline V gene. The CDR3 runs 15 residues. The CDR3 reads CASSQPTGENSPLHF. The CDR3 DNA follows: TGCGCCAGCAGCCAACCTACAGGGGAGAATTCACCCCTCCACTTT.

Only a few counts were recorded for this clonotype. The chain carries TRBV7-9 and TRBJ2-3; perhaps TRBD1 as D (5 bases). The germline V gene encodes CDR1 SEHNR and CDR2 FQNEAQ (reference sequence). The CDR3 totals 15 residues. The V gene lost 6 bases and the J gene lost 2 bases, with 15 bases spanning the gap. The CDR3 nucleotides are TGTGCCAGCAGTCCGACAGCCCCCCACACAGATACGCAGTATTTT. Its protein product is CASSPTAPHTDTQYF.

Ten or more counts support this clonotype. This chain links TRBV12-3 or TRBV12-4 with TRBJ1-1; D is perhaps TRBD1 (5 bases). Trimming cost V 3 bases and J 8 bases, with 13 bases left between them. The CDR3 spans 13 residues. The CDR3, as DNA: TGTGCCAGCAGTTTTCTCACGGGGGGAGAAGCTTTCTTT. Protein product: CASSFLTGGEAFF.

The sample holds many counts of this clonotype. The genes are TRBV6-2 or TRBV6-3 and TRBJ1-1; D is uncertain. This CDR3 spans 18 amino acids. Trimming pared 2 bases from V and 0 bases from J, leaving 19 bases between. Germline V gene sequence: CDR1 MNHEY, CDR2 SVGEGT. The CDR3 nucleotides read TGTGCCAGCAGTTACGGCGGGCCGAGACGGGGATTGAACACTGAAGCTTTCTTT. It translates to CASSYGGPRRGLNTEAFF.

This clonotype was observed many times. CDR3 in amino acids: CASSFRRGQSPLHF. In DNA form, the CDR3 reads TGTGCCAGCAGTTTTCGGAGGGGGCAGTCACCCCTCCACTTT. The chain joins TRBV27 to TRBJ1-6, with 7 bases matching TRBD1. The CDR3 runs to 14 residues. CDR1 is MNHEY, CDR2 SMNVEV, per germline (reference sequence). V shed 3 bases and J 10 bases; nucleotides not matched to a gene: 6.

This clonotype was picked up a small number of times. The V gene is TRBV27, the J gene TRBJ2-2; 8 nucleotides align to TRBD1. The germline V gene has CDR1 MNHEY and CDR2 SMNVEV (reference sequence). Trimming removed 9 bases from V and 0 bases from J; junction bases left unmatched: 3. The length of the CDR3 is 14 residues. The DNA for the CDR3 is TGTGCCAGTGGACAGGGATCGAACACCGGGGAGCTGTTTTTT. The encoded protein is CASGQGSNTGELFF.

This clonotype was recorded many times. This sequence joins TRBV10-3 and TRBJ2-7; 7 bases align to TRBD1. Germline V CDR1 and CDR2: ENHRY, SYGVKD. With 4 bases clipped from V and 1 base from J, the junction kept 1 base outside the gene matches. This CDR3 is 13 amino acids long. This CDR3 is CAISVGQSYEQYF. The CDR3 DNA reads as TGTGCCATCAGTGTGGGACAGTCCTACGAGCAGTACTTC.

This clonotype occurred a few times. The V call is TRBV5-1, the J call TRBJ2-7; the match to TRBD1 covers 7 bases. Losses at the gene ends were 4 bases for V and 4 bases for J; bases not matched to a gene: 11. The CDR3 has 15 residues. In germline, CDR1 is SGHRS, CDR2 YFSETQ. As DNA, the CDR3 is TGCGCCAGCAGCCCCACCCGACAGGGTAGGTACGAGCAGTACTTC. It codes for CASSPTRQGRYEQYF. The full variable domain, rest sourced from reference TRBV5-1 and TRBJ2-7, is KAGVTQTPRYLIKTRGQQVTLSCSPISGHRSVSWYQQTPGQGLQFLFEYFSETQRNKGNFPGRFSGRQFSNSRSEMNVSTLELGDSALYLCASSPTRQGRYEQYFGPGTRLTVT.

The V and J genes are TRBV11-2 and TRBJ2-1; possibly TRBD1 or TRBD2 for D (5 bases each). The germline gives CDR1 SGHAT, CDR2 FQNNGV. The CDR3 loop spans 14 amino acids. V was trimmed by 6 bases and J by 10 bases, leaving 19 bases between them. The CDR3 region is CASSRTGTRREQFF. The CDR3 nucleotides read TGTGCCAGCAGTCGCACCGGGACCCGCAGGGAGCAGTTCTTC.

V is TRBV7-8 and J is TRBJ1-6; D not resolved. V lost 0 bases, J lost 10 bases, and 13 bases lay in between. In germline, CDR1 is SGHVS, CDR2 FQNEAQ. This CDR3 has 15 amino acids. CDR3 nucleotides: TGTGCCAGCAGCTTAGCGCAAGGGAAAGACTCACCCCTCCACTTT. It specifies CASSLAQGKDSPLHF. The entire variable domain, with the rest obtained from reference TRBV7-8 and TRBJ1-6, is as follows: GAGVSQSPRYKVAKRGQDVALRCDPISGHVSLFWYQQALGQGPEFLTYFQNEAQLDKSGLPSDRFFAERPEGSVSTLKIQRTQQEDSAVYLCASSLAQGKDSPLHFGNGTRLTVT.

This clonotype came up a few times. The J gene is TRBJ1-1, the V gene TRBV28; D ambiguous. The CDR3 contains 13 residues. The V and J ends lost 3 bases and 0 bases respectively, with 5 bases between them. Germline V gene sequence: CDR1 MDHEN, CDR2 SYDVKM. CDR3: CASSLDLNTEAFF. DNA for the CDR3: TGTGCCAGCAGTTTGGATTTGAACACTGAAGCTTTCTTT.

The V and J genes are TRBV7-2 and TRBJ2-1, with no clear D. Germline V gene lookup returns CDR1 SGHTA and CDR2 FQGNSA. The CDR3 covers 11 residues. V dropped 2 bases and J dropped 8 bases, with 4 bases sitting between them. The CDR3 DNA is TGTGCCAGCAGCTTATGGCATGAGCAGTTCTTC. Translating gives CASSLWHEQFF.

This clonotype was detected a few times. The rearrangement uses TRBV5-1 and TRBJ1-1; 7 bases are a match to TRBD1. The V and J ends lost 3 bases and 4 bases, in that order; junction bases with no gene match: 12. Germline-derived CDR1 and CDR2 are SGHRS and YFSETQ. The CDR3 spans 16 residues. The CDR3 loop reads CASSSRQGAPGTEAFF. The DNA for the CDR3 is TGCGCCAGCAGCTCCCGACAGGGAGCCCCGGGCACTGAAGCTTTCTTT.

In its sample, this clonotype was seen a few times. V and J are TRBV7-2 and TRBJ2-1, with D unresolved. Germline V gene lookup returns CDR1 SGHTA and CDR2 FQGNSA. V lost 5 bases, J lost 2 bases, and 13 bases lay in between. CDR3 length equals 15 residues. The CDR3, as DNA: TGTGCCAGCAGCCCCCGGACGGTAACCTACAATGAGCAGTTCTTC. It translates to CASSPRTVTYNEQFF. Full variable domain (rest looked up from reference TRBV7-2 and TRBJ2-1): GAGVSQSPSNKVTEKGKDVELRCDPISGHTALYWYRQSLGQGLEFLIYFQGNSAPDKSGLPSDRFSAERTGGSVSTLTIQRTQQEDSAVYLCASSPRTVTYNEQFFGPGTRLTVL.

This clonotype was seen ten or more times. The V and J genes are TRBV29-1 and TRBJ1-5, with no clear D. CDR1 SQVTM and CDR2 ANQGSEA come from the germline V gene. The length of the CDR3 is 13 residues. V shed 4 bases and J shed 7 bases, with 14 bases lying between them. The CDR3 bases are TGCAGCGTTGGGTCTCACGAGAGACAGCCCCAGCATTTT. This sequence encodes CSVGSHERQPQHF.

This chain links TRBV6-2 or TRBV6-3 with TRBJ1-5; D may be TRBD1 (6 bases). There are 14 residues in the CDR3. V lost 2 bases to trimming and J lost 5 bases, with 10 bases between them. Germline lookup yields CDR1 MNHEY and CDR2 SVGEGT. The CDR3 spells CASSYVRGDQPQHF. In DNA, the CDR3 is TGTGCCAGCAGTTACGTCAGGGGCGATCAGCCCCAGCATTTT.

This clonotype has more than one count but fewer than ten. V is TRBV7-9 and J is TRBJ2-3; possibly TRBD1 for D (5 bases). This CDR3 has 14 residues. The germline V and J ends were trimmed by 10 bases and 1 base, with 15 bases remaining between them. The germline V gene encodes CDR1 SEHNR and CDR2 FQNEAQ (reference sequence). For the CDR3, the DNA is TGTGCCATCGAGAGTGGGGCGGGCACAGATACGCAGTATTTT. Translating gives CAIESGAGTDTQYF. The whole variable domain, remainder taken from reference TRBV7-9 and TRBJ2-3, is DTGVSQNPRHKITKRGQNVTFRCDPISEHNRLYWYRQTLGQGPEFLTYFQNEAQLEKSRLLSDRFSAERPKGSFSTLEIQRTEQGDSAMYLCAIESGAGTDTQYFGPGTRLTVL.

This clonotype was counted between two and nine times. This sequence joins TRBV12-3 or TRBV12-4 and TRBJ2-2; D uncertain. The length of the CDR3 is 12 residues. Trimming pared 6 bases from V and 4 bases from J, leaving 6 bases between. CDR3 protein: CASSPSTGELFF. CDR3 bases: TGTGCCAGCAGCCCCTCCACCGGGGAGCTGTTTTTT.

This clonotype was observed a few times. This chain joins TRBV6-5 and TRBJ1-1, with unresolved D. V gave up 2 bases and J gave up 0 bases, with 4 bases separating them. The germline V gene encodes CDR1 MNHEY and CDR2 SVGAGI. The CDR3 sequence is 13 residues long. CDR3 coding DNA: TGTGCCAGCAGTTACGACGTGAACACTGAAGCTTTCTTT. Translating gives CASSYDVNTEAFF.

This clonotype was counted at least ten times. This sequence joins TRBV28 and TRBJ1-2, with D perhaps matching TRBD1 (5 bases). V was shortened by 6 bases and J by 2 bases, with 7 bases between the two germline ends. CDR3 length equals 12 residues. The germline V gene has CDR1 MDHEN and CDR2 SYDVKM. The CDR3 is CASSDSNYGYTF. CDR3 bases: TGTGCCAGCAGCGACAGCAACTATGGCTACACCTTC.

This clonotype came up a few times. Here the CDR3 reads CSGLADTQYF. As DNA, the CDR3 is TGCAGCGGCCTGGCAGATACGCAGTATTTT. V usage is TRBV29-1 and J usage is TRBJ2-3; D is unclear. The CDR3 totals 10 residues. Looked up from germline, CDR1 is SQVTM and CDR2 is ANQGSEA. V dropped 7 bases and J dropped 4 bases, with 6 bases sitting between them.

This chain links TRBV5-1 with TRBJ2-1; 11 bases are a match to TRBD2. The V segment lost 0 bases and the J segment 8 bases; nucleotides outside the gene matches: 4. Germline values: CDR1 SGHRS, CDR2 YFSETQ. The CDR3 covers 15 residues. CDR3: CASSLGLAGTYEQFF. CDR3 DNA sequence: TGCGCCAGCAGCTTGGGACTAGCGGGAACTTATGAGCAGTTCTTC. Filled out from reference TRBV5-1 and TRBJ2-1, the complete variable domain reads KAGVTQTPRYLIKTRGQQVTLSCSPISGHRSVSWYQQTPGQGLQFLFEYFSETQRNKGNFPGRFSGRQFSNSRSEMNVSTLELGDSALYLCASSLGLAGTYEQFFGPGTRLTVL.

Many counts were recorded for this clonotype. V gene TRBV6-2 or TRBV6-3 combines with J gene TRBJ2-5, with D hard to call. Germline values: CDR1 MNHEY, CDR2 SVGEGT. The V end was cut by 7 bases, the J end by 3 bases, with 3 bases between. The CDR3 runs to 10 residues. The CDR3: CASTEETQYF. The CDR3 DNA sequence: TGTGCCAGCACAGAAGAGACCCAGTACTTC.

This clonotype came up a few times. V gene TRBV5-6 combines with J gene TRBJ1-2; D is unclear. The CDR3 is 12 amino acids. Germline V lookup: CDR1 SGHDT, CDR2 YYEEEE. The V and J ends lost 2 bases and 8 bases respectively, with 10 bases between them. CDR3 in DNA: TGTGCCAGCAGCTTTCGTAGGAGAGGCTACACCTTC. It translates to CASSFRRRGYTF.

V is TRBV20-1 and J is TRBJ2-5; TRBD2 agrees at 7 bases. Germline-derived CDR1 and CDR2 are DFQATT and SNEGSKA (reference sequence). Trimming took 2 bases from V and 4 from J; bases not matched to a gene: 10. CDR3 size: 15 residues. CDR3 residues: CSARLYKAGSETQYF. The CDR3 DNA reads as TGCAGTGCTAGACTCTACAAAGCGGGGTCAGAGACCCAGTACTTC.

There are many counts of this clonotype. J is TRBJ2-2 and V is TRBV29-1, with 13 bases that match TRBD2. CDR3 size: 14 residues. Per the germline V gene, CDR1 is SQVTM and CDR2 is ANQGSEA. With V trimmed by 6 bases and J by 6 bases, 4 bases remained unmatched. CDR3 bases: TGCAGCGTAACTAGCGGGAGGGCCCCCGGGGAGCTGTTTTTT. It specifies CSVTSGRAPGELFF.